This T cell receptor beta chain derives from a study of OX40 agonist ivuxolimab in advanced cancers. Across the whole study: Patients received the agonistic anti-OX40 (CD134) antibody ivuxolimab. Eligibility admitted prior anti-PD-1, anti-PD-L1 or anti-CTLA-4 therapy; 35% to 40% had some.

Profiled with immunoSEQ multiplex PCR; TCRdb holds only in-frame clones, not every one. The repertoire holds around 69,000 clones, with 70% to 90% as singletons. As concerns this clone: Its antigen is unidentified.

Overall study findings and caveats: Circulating CD4+ and CD8+ T cells showed clonal expansion by week 6 at 0.1 to 3.0 mg/kg. CD8+ T cells showed, on average, more clonal expansion than CD4+ cells.

The CDR3 is made up of 14 amino acids. Trimming removed 2 bases at V and 5 bases at J, with 11 bases between. Germline lookup yields CDR1 SGHNT and CDR2 YENEEA. The sequencing used CD4+ or CD8+ T cells sorted from blood, collected in a trial of the OX40 agonist ivuxolimab. The V and J genes are TRBV11-3 and TRBJ2-3; D perhaps matches TRBD1 (5 bases). The sequence derives from an adult with an advanced solid tumor such as melanoma, head and neck, liver or kidney cancer. The CDR3 coding sequence is TGTGCCAGCAGCTTAACCCAGGGCGTAGATACGCAGTATTTT. It translates to CASSLTQGVDTQYF. Full variable domain (rest looked up from reference TRBV11-3 and TRBJ2-3): EAGVVQSPRYKIIEKKQPVAFWCNPISGHNTLYWYLQNLGQGPELLIRYENEEAVDDSQLPKDRFSAERLKGVDSTLKIQPAELGDSAVYLCASSLTQGVDTQYFGPGTRLTVL.